Listed below are T cell receptor beta chains from one sample, sequenced in a study of beta chain features in type 1 diabetes. Profiling relied on immunoSEQ multiplex PCR, and the TCRdb table lists in-frame clones only, not all of them. The sample has more than 200,000 clones, roughly 17% seen once. Source material: naive CD4+ T cells from blood. The receptor set was obtained from a man under 40 with type 1 diabetes. The CDR3 runs from the conserved cysteine through the conserved F or W.

CDR3 protein: CASSQDGSRTDTQYF; J gene: TRBJ2-3; V gene: TRBV4-2
CDR3 protein: CASSRGQAGYNEQFF; J gene: TRBJ2-1; V gene: TRBV7-3
CDR3 protein: CASSYSGTGPYGYTF; J gene: TRBJ1-2; V gene: TRBV6-5
CDR3 protein: CASSGSPYEQYF; J gene: TRBJ2-7; V gene: TRBV6-1
CDR3 protein: CASSPWTGKETQYF; J gene: TRBJ2-5; V gene: TRBV27
CDR3 protein: CATSRGDYRTYQETQYF; J gene: TRBJ2-5; V gene: TRBV15
CDR3 protein: CAWSNKGLAGETQYF; J gene: TRBJ2-5; V gene: TRBV30
CDR3 protein: CASSQAKTSGSYEQYF; J gene: TRBJ2-7; V gene: TRBV4-2
CDR3 protein: CASSQVGPTQYF; J gene: TRBJ2-5; V gene: TRBV14
CDR3 protein: CASSGTASTDTQYF; J gene: TRBJ2-3; V gene: TRBV25-1
CDR3 protein: CASRHPGLGSNEQFF; J gene: TRBJ2-1; V gene: TRBV11-2
CDR3 protein: CSVETQGLANEQFF; J gene: TRBJ2-1; V gene: TRBV29-1
CDR3 protein: CASTGTVNEKLFF; J gene: TRBJ1-4; V gene: TRBV25-1
CDR3 protein: CASSSTLPTDTQYF; J gene: TRBJ2-3; V gene: TRBV7-9
CDR3 protein: CASSQDPTAGGETQYF; J gene: TRBJ2-5; V gene: TRBV4-2
CDR3 protein: CASSVMAGADEQFF; J gene: TRBJ2-1; V gene: TRBV9
CDR3 protein: CASTPWGTDTQYF; J gene: TRBJ2-3; V gene: TRBV27
CDR3 protein: CASSADSQETQYF; J gene: TRBJ2-5; V gene: TRBV13
CDR3 protein: CASSAGTYNEQFF; J gene: TRBJ2-1; V gene: TRBV9
CDR3 protein: CASSLAAGDYEQYF; J gene: TRBJ2-7; V gene: TRBV5-1
CDR3 protein: CASSGGTDTQYF; J gene: TRBJ2-3; V gene: TRBV5-6
CDR3 protein: CASSAYDGAEETQYF; J gene: TRBJ2-5; V gene: TRBV9
CDR3 protein: CASRGETQYF; J gene: TRBJ2-5; V gene: TRBV28